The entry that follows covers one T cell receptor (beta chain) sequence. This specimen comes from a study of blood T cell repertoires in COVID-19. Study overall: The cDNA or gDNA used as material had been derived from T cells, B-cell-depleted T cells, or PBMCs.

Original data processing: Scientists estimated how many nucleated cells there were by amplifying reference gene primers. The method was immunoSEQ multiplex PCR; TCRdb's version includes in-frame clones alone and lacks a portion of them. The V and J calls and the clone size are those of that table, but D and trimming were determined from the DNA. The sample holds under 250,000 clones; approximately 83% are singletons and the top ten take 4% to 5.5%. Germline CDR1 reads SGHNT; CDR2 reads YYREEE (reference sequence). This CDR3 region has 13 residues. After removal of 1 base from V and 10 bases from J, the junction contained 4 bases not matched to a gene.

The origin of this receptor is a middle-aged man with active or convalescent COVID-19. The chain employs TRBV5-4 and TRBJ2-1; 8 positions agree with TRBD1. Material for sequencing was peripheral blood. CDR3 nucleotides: TGTGCCAGCAGCTTGCAGGGGGCGGTCGAGCAGTTCTTC. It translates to CASSLQGAVEQFF.